This T cell receptor (beta chain) was sequenced for a study of blood T cell repertoires in COVID-19. The overall study: Italy, Spain and the United States were the sources of the convalescent and acute COVID-19 samples.

In the source study's methods: Reference gene primer amplification yielded estimated nucleated cell counts. Using immunoSEQ multiplex PCR, the repertoire was profiled, and TCRdb retains in-frame clones only, with some absent. V and J calls and clone size follow that table, whereas D and trimming were derived from the DNA. The sample has around 320,000 clones; roughly 90% are singletons. Trimming pared 4 bases from V and 2 bases from J, leaving 9 bases between. Per germline, CDR1 WNHNN and CDR2 SYGVQD (reference sequence). The CDR3 length is 13 residues. J is TRBJ2-7 and V is TRBV10-1, with D perhaps matching TRBD2 (6 bases). Input material: peripheral blood. This sequence originates from a man aged 18 to 29 with active or convalescent COVID-19. In nucleotides, the CDR3 is TGCGCCAGCAGTGGGGGACTTCCCTACGAGCAGTACTTC. Protein: CASSGGLPYEQYF.